The T cell receptor beta chain described here comes from a study of T-cell memory formation after mild COVID-19. Study outcomes and limitations: Confirmation was lacking for SARS-CoV-2 specificity of second-wave clones that peaked on day 37. Clones that contracted from day 15 to 85 were balanced CD4/CD8, while later expanders leaned CD4+.

This clonotype was seen more than once but under ten times. The antigen is unknown. TCRdb ran MiXCR on the 5' RACE reads and lists one entry per CDR3 protein. The sample carries 400,000 to 500,000 distinct CDR3 sequences, roughly a quarter recorded once. Material for sequencing was PBMCs or a T cell subset sorted from them (not recorded which). The receptor was derived from an adult woman who had mild COVID-19 (a few samples of this study predate the infection). Cell type and time point are not known.

CDR3 region: CASTLGLRLAGSIGELFF. The CDR3 bases are TGTGCCAGCACACTGGGCCTTAGACTAGCGGGATCTATCGGGGAGCTGTTTTTT. The chain links TRBV12-3 or TRBV12-4 to TRBJ2-2; 11 nucleotides agree with TRBD2. After removal of 7 bases from V and 7 bases from J, the junction contained 17 bases not matched to a gene. The CDR3 extends over 18 amino acids.